Included here is one T cell receptor beta chain sequence, with context. Breast cancer patients provided tissue from their axillary draining lymph nodes. The data belong to a study of breast tumors, draining lymph nodes, adjacent tissues. One entry per CDR3 protein results from TCRdb running MiXCR on the multiplex PCR reads. Among about 140,000 distinct CDR3 sequences, approximately 32% were seen once, and the ten largest hold about 2.5%. Germline CDR1 is SGDLS and CDR2 is YYNGEE. This CDR3 region has 14 residues. Trimming took 4 bases from V and 4 from J; bases not matched to a gene: 6. This receptor was obtained from a female donor with breast cancer. Some clones in this sample may be carry-over from other donors' samples. The gene calls are TRBV9 and TRBJ1-2; 8 bases fit TRBD1. The source material was axillary lymph node tissue. The chain's CDR3 is CASSNTGTGYGYTF. The CDR3 DNA is TGTGCCAGCAGCAATACCGGGACAGGCTATGGCTACACCTTC.